This T cell receptor (beta chain) was documented in a study of T cells after yellow fever vaccination. This clonotype was seen a few times. Its antigen is still unknown. This CDR3 is 14 amino acids long. Per the germline V gene, CDR1 is KGHDR and CDR2 is SFDVKD. Between the trimmed V and J ends, which lost 2 bases and 7 bases, there was a span of 11 bases. UMIs were added to TCR cDNA along with a universal primer site when it was made by 5'RACE template switching. TCRdb re-called the 5' RACE reads through MiXCR, storing one row per CDR3 protein. The table includes 450,000 to 650,000 distinct CDR3 sequences, roughly 14% detected once. General study results and limits: Booster samples showed a return of most primary-vaccination clones (around 96% CD4, around 85% CD8). Only a minor proportion of clonotypes was detected across both CD4 and CD8 compartments.

The starting material was PBMCs, obtained on the day of the yellow fever booster vaccination. The chain recombines TRBV24-1 with TRBJ2-4, with a tentative D call TRBD2 (6 bases). The clonotype was recovered from a man aged 25 to 45 who received the YFV17D yellow fever vaccine. The CDR3: CATSDSTSRNIQYF. The CDR3 region has the DNA TGTGCCACCAGTGATTCAACTAGCAGGAACATTCAGTACTTC.